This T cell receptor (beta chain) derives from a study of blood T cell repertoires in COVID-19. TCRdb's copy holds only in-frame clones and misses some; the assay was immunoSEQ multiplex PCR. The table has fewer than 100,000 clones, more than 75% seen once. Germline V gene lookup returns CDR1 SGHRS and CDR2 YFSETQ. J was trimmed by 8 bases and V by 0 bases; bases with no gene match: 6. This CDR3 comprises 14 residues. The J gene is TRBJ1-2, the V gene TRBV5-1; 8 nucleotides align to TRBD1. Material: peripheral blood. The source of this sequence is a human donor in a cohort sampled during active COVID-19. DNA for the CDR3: TGCGCCAGCAGCTTGGAAGCAGGGGGCAGGGGCTACACCTTC. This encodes CASSLEAGGRGYTF. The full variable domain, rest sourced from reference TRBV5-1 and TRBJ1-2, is KAGVTQTPRYLIKTRGQQVTLSCSPISGHRSVSWYQQTPGQGLQFLFEYFSETQRNKGNFPGRFSGRQFSNSRSEMNVSTLELGDSALYLCASSLEAGGRGYTFGSGTRLTVV.